Each of the 4 T cell receptor beta chains below was sequenced from the same sample in a study of T cells in Graves' hyperthyroidism and ophthalmopathy. TCR beta CDR3 regions were amplified from RNA transcripts. The study used the HTBI primer set for a first-round RT-PCR of the TCR CDR3. TCRdb re-called the multiplex PCR reads with MiXCR, one entry per CDR3 protein. The data hold fewer than 250,000 distinct CDR3 sequences, with about 17% observed a single time. The sample comprised blood. These receptors originate from a woman under 30 with Graves' ophthalmopathy.

This clonotype appeared many times. This chain links TRBV12-3 or TRBV12-4 with TRBJ2-7, with TRBD1 matching over 12 bases. Losses at the gene ends were 4 bases for V and 3 bases for J; bases not matched to a gene: 4. This CDR3 region has 15 residues. The CDR3 DNA reads as TGTGCCAGCAGTTCTGGGGACAGGGGGCTCTACGAGCAGTACTTC. This sequence encodes CASSSGDRGLYEQYF.

The sample holds a few counts of this clonotype. The chain is built from TRBV6-1 and TRBJ1-6; no clear D. The CDR3 runs 15 residues. V lost 2 bases, J lost 6 bases, and 11 bases lay in between. Looked up from germline, CDR1 is MNHNS and CDR2 is SASEGT. CDR3 nucleotides: TGTGCCAGCAGTGAAAACACGGACCCTAATTCACCCCTCCACTTT. It is translated as CASSENTDPNSPLHF.

This clonotype was recorded at least ten times. The chain employs TRBV11-3 and TRBJ1-1; 7 nucleotides match TRBD1. The CDR3 totals 15 residues. Germline V gene lookup returns CDR1 SGHNT and CDR2 YENEEA. J was trimmed by 0 bases and V by 5 bases; bases with no gene match: 6. CDR3 coding DNA: TGTGCCAGCAGCCCCCACAGGGGTATGAACACTGAAGCTTTCTTT. Protein sequence: CASSPHRGMNTEAFF.

On this clonotype: Since no conserved phenylalanine or tryptophan closes the CDR3, a read error is the likely cause. J is TRBJ2-7 and V is TRBV20-1; a possible D gene is TRBD2 (6 bases). The germline gives CDR1 DFQATT, CDR2 SNEGSKA (reference sequence). CDR3 length: 14 amino acids. The germline V and J ends were trimmed by 3 bases and 3 bases, with 15 bases remaining between them. Here the CDR3 DNA reads TGCAGTGCTAGTTCCGGGCAGGGACTCTACGAGCAGTACCTC. It encodes CSASSGQGLYEQYL.